The entry below describes one T cell receptor (beta chain). The antigen it recognizes is unknown. There are no base qualities to consult, and no much larger clone falls within one base. The cohort consisted of hundreds of healthy bone marrow donors. All cohort members were sampled while nominally healthy, although unrecorded immune exposures were likely present. The donor was CMV seronegative and belonged to the group of 352 seronegative cohort members. Every donor gave a peripheral blood sample, and the peripheral blood mononuclear cells from that sample were used for TCR beta sequencing. The Qiagen DNeasy Blood Extraction Kit was used to extract genomic DNA from the blood cell samples. Library method: the immunoSEQ multiplex PCR assay. For the multiplex PCR, a mixture combining 60 forward primers for TCR Vbeta segments and 13 reverse primers for TCR Jbeta segments was used. A multiplex PCR assay on genomic DNA amplified the CDR3 region of rearranged TCR beta genes. The amplified TCR beta libraries were sequenced on the Illumina HiSeq System as 87-base-pair reads. The paper's data handling went like this. A later analysis counted around 72 million unique TCR beta chains across the 550 to 700 repertoires, and 10 million to 11 million of these chains were shared by at least two donors. Raw reads were error-corrected and collapsed into unique sequences by a nearest-neighbor algorithm in which closely related sequences were merged to remove PCR and sequencing errors. Alignment of CDR3 sequences to IMGT reference sequences was used to assign V, D and J gene segments. For a sequence to be retained, at least a six-nucleotide match to both a V gene segment and a J gene segment was required. Rearrangements were classified as productive when the CDR3 lacked stop codons and remained in frame with V and J, and all other rearrangements were classified as non-productive. Following IMGT convention, CDR3 was defined as the stretch from the second conserved V-encoded cysteine up to the conserved J-encoded phenylalanine. Sequences without an unambiguous match to a single V gene segment were excluded from the earlier analysis of a few hundred of the donors. In an earlier analysis of 587 of the donors, a V segment was called functional when productive rearrangements were above 56.7%, and segregating when the standard deviation between donors exceeded 5%. A statistical classification framework was developed to diagnose cytomegalovirus status using the catalog of TCR beta chain sequences. In a later analysis, V and J genes were assigned by comparing TCR nucleotide sequences against IMGT/GENE-DB human TR gene sequences. In a later analysis, CDR3 sequences and most-parsimonious VDJ recombination scenarios were assigned using the TCRdist pipeline. In a later analysis, each TCR beta chain was defined by its CDR3 amino acid sequence together with its V-gene family, and reads lacking a unique V-gene family were excluded. To address suspected cross-contamination and a sequencing artifact, a later analysis removed 550 to 750 highly shared, low-generation-probability nucleotide sequences. A later analysis calculated a clonal expansion index for each public chain from normalized within-repertoire ranks of inferred template counts. A later analysis computed generation probabilities with a VDJ recombination model fitted to out-of-frame rearrangements, and checked the results against IGoR. Hypergeometric tests were used in a later analysis to score TCR-TCR, TCR-HLA and TCR-CMV co-occurrence, with a repertoire-size bias correction applied to the TCR pairs. False discovery rates were estimated in a later analysis by permuting HLA or CMV assignments 20 times. In a later analysis, co-occurring TCRs were grouped with DBSCAN, and TCRdist sequence similarity was added when clustering was performed within HLA-allele-positive subsets. Repertoires with fewer than 30,000 or more than 120,000 public chains, plus five repertoires with anomalous nucleotide sharing, were excluded from co-occurrence clustering. TCRdb carries this immuneACCESS record with in-frame sequences only. Its versions omit some clonotypes, under half of them owing to an unresolved V gene in the studies checked, with the rest unexplained. The V and J calls and clone size were taken over from that table, and D and trimming were inferred from the DNA. The sample table contains 100,000 to 150,000 clones; only one count was recorded for about 79% of them. Clones ranked in the top ten supply approximately 2.4% of the sample.

The sample belongs to a study of cytomegalovirus exposure and HLA in healthy donors (dated by TCRdb to the late 2010s). Study-wide context: An earlier analysis of more than 550 of the donors reported over 250 Gb of sequence data and around 120 million unique TCR beta sequences obtained from about 200 million T cells. Roughly 300 gigabases of sequencing data and 70 million to 100 million unique TCR sequences made up an early release that covered nearly 650 HLA-typed donors. Of the 300 to 450 genotyped donors, less than 90% were placed in the genetic ancestry cluster associated with self-reported Caucasian donors. The study was designed to test whether signatures of past pathogen exposure could be identified by cataloging public T cell receptors. Using immunosequencing, the study profiled T cell repertoires from about 650 subjects and related those repertoires to cytomegalovirus serostatus. A separate validation cohort of more than 100 different subjects was used in addition to the roughly 670-subject first cohort. To predict cytomegalovirus infection status, the study brought together high-throughput TCR immunosequencing, statistical association of individual TCRs with disease status, and machine learning. To study patterns of TCR occurrence, a later analysis re-analyzed previously published TCR beta repertoires from 666 donors and added high-resolution HLA genotyping. In the later analysis, no new phenotypic data were used to find candidate immune exposures; instead, reliance was placed on TCR beta sequences and their occurrence across donors. In an earlier analysis of 587 of the donors, high-throughput TCR beta sequencing was used to judge whether each TCR beta V gene segment behaved as functional or pseudogenic. Donor age, sex, ethnicity and CMV serostatus were compiled together with the repertoire data. Genome-wide SNP genotypes for about 65% of the 666 donors were used in a later genetic analysis, which treated that subset as a discovery cohort. All discovery cohort repertoires had been generated using a single sequencing platform. HLA typing included class I and class II loci at four-digit resolution. The number of typed donors differed by locus: 629-630 for A, B, C, DRB1 and DQB1; some 500 for DQA1; approximately 600 for DPA1; and around 470 for DPB1. Four to six DR-DQ haplotypes were handled as single units for association and clustering, since linkage in the cohort was strong. On average, roughly 200,000 unique TCR beta nucleotide sequences were sequenced per donor among 398 genotyped donors of the cohort, with roughly 19% of those sequences being non-productive.

Overall results and qualifications from the work: A few of the identified cytomegalovirus-associated TCR beta chains were confirmed in vitro to be specific for cytomegalovirus antigens. Because HLA typing was missing for some donors at each locus, association tests included only the typed subset. Around 16 rarely observed V segments, including chromosome 9 orphons, were excluded from the earlier analysis of several hundred of the donors because counts were too low. In both the original and validation cohorts, the classifier was reported to diagnose cytomegalovirus status with high specificity and sensitivity. According to a later analysis, TCR association rates differed among HLA loci, with DRB1 alleles showing the most associated TCRs and HLA-C alleles showing the fewest. A further reported finding was that TCR beta sequences accurately predicted the HLA-A and HLA-B alleles for most subjects in the first cohort. A total of fewer than 200 TCR beta chains were listed by the study as associated with cytomegalovirus. A later analysis reported that several top co-occurrence clusters appeared linked to parvovirus B19, influenza, CMV and Epstein-Barr virus. When HLA alleles, especially DR and DQ, strongly co-occurred, attributing TCR associations to individual alleles was difficult. A cluster of highly shared sequence variants was judged likely to represent a technical artifact of the sequencing pipeline. In this cohort, only TCR beta chains were sequenced, and detectable features were limited by the absence of alpha or paired-chain data. In a later analysis, some 18,000 TCR beta sequences were associated with specific HLA alleles at a false discovery rate of 0.05. For the cohort, immune exposure information was limited to CMV serostatus. Across donors, most TCR sequences were observed very rarely, whereas some public TCRs were present in many individuals. It was suggested by the authors that the approach could potentially be generalized to other disease states and immunological phenotypes. Presence/absence analyses assumed roughly uniform sequencing depth across donors, an assumption that may not hold. Most CMV-associated TCR beta chains appeared to be HLA-restricted in a later analysis, and the HLA associations seemed to be driven largely by CMV exposure. An association between a missense DCLRE1C variant and V-gene and J-gene trimming of TCR beta chains was found in a later genetic analysis and replicated in an independent cohort. Compared with equally common non-associated chains, HLA-associated TCR beta chains in a later analysis were more clonally expanded and had lower generation probabilities. Compared with the roughly 600-donor mean, donors in an Asian-associated ancestry cluster had fewer N-insertions in productive TCRs, according to a later genetic analysis. Linkage disequilibrium might explain the correlated functional status among segregating V segments, but an unknown experimental factor could not be ruled out. In an earlier analysis of more than 450 of the donors, most TCR beta V segments were observed in productive rearrangements about 87% or about 30% of the time, broadly matching IMGT annotations.

The source of this sequence is a man in his fifties in good health and CMV-seronegative. The sample taken for sequencing was PBMCs.

The DNA sequence follows: TGTGCCAGCAGCTTAGTTTTTTACGGGGGCACCGGGGAGCTGTTTTTT. This yields the protein CASSLVFYGGTGELFF. The receptor chain draws on TRBV7-2 and TRBJ2-2; perhaps TRBD2 is the D gene, with 6 bases matching. Reading the germline V gene gives CDR1 SGHTA and CDR2 FQGNSA. The CDR3, cysteine through phenylalanine, is 16 amino acids long. Of the read, only the CDR3 DNA is kept; its 48 bases are in frame from base 1. V is clipped by 1 base and J by 4 bases, and the sequence between their germline boundaries is 13 bases long.